The 25 T cell receptor beta chains given below trace back to one sample, sequenced in a study of blood T cell repertoires in COVID-19. Profiled with immunoSEQ multiplex PCR; TCRdb holds only in-frame clones, not every one. The data show some 90,000 clones, over 70% seen once. What was sequenced was peripheral blood. The source is a man aged 60-69 years with acute or convalescent COVID-19.

The chain joins TRBV6-2 or TRBV6-3 to TRBJ1-2; D perhaps matches TRBD1 (6 bases). This CDR3 comprises 14 residues. CDR1 MNHEY and CDR2 SVGEGT come from the germline V gene. V was shortened by 5 bases and J by 8 bases, with 18 bases between the two germline ends. Here the CDR3 reads CASSPYDRFEGYTF. The DNA of the CDR3 is TGTGCCAGCAGTCCGTACGACAGGTTCGAGGGCTACACCTTC.

This clone appeared a few times. This chain joins TRBV7-2 and TRBJ1-2, with 9 nucleotides matching TRBD1. V shed 5 bases, J shed 2 bases, and the junction held 3 bases outside the gene matches. The length of the CDR3 is 14 residues. From germline, CDR1 is SGHTA and CDR2 FQGNSA. The CDR3 sequence is CASSQGQGNYGYTF. The CDR3, as DNA: TGTGCCAGCAGCCAGGGACAGGGAAACTATGGCTACACCTTC.

The V and J genes are TRBV5-1 and TRBJ2-5; no clear D gene. V was pared by 0 bases and J by 1 base, with 7 bases between. This CDR3 is 14 amino acids long. Germline CDR1 and CDR2: SGHRS and YFSETQ. This CDR3 reads CASSLGGSQETQYF. The CDR3 DNA reads TGCGCCAGCAGCTTGGGAGGCAGCCAAGAGACCCAGTACTTC. Using reference TRBV5-1 and TRBJ2-5 for the parts outside the CDR3, the full variable domain is KAGVTQTPRYLIKTRGQQVTLSCSPISGHRSVSWYQQTPGQGLQFLFEYFSETQRNKGNFPGRFSGRQFSNSRSEMNVSTLELGDSALYLCASSLGGSQETQYFGPGTRLLVL.

The J gene is TRBJ1-5, the V gene TRBV11-3; 9 bases map to TRBD1. The CDR3 totals 15 residues. V lost 6 bases to trimming and J lost 7 bases; unmatched junction nucleotides: 10. Germline assignment: CDR1 SGHNT and CDR2 YENEEA. CDR3 DNA: TGTGCCAGCAGTCCAGGGACAGGGCCCTCCCAGCCCCAGCATTTT. Residues: CASSPGTGPSQPQHF. Full variable domain (rest looked up from reference TRBV11-3 and TRBJ1-5): EAGVVQSPRYKIIEKKQPVAFWCNPISGHNTLYWYLQNLGQGPELLIRYENEEAVDDSQLPKDRFSAERLKGVDSTLKIQPAELGDSAVYLCASSPGTGPSQPQHFGDGTRLSIL.

The chain is built from TRBV27 and TRBJ2-5, with 7 nucleotides matching TRBD2. V trimming: 2 bases; J trimming: 4 bases; junction bases outside the gene matches: 4. Germline V lookup: CDR1 MNHEY, CDR2 SMNVEV (reference sequence). CDR3 size: 14 residues. The CDR3 bases are TGTGCCAGCAGTTTAGCGGGAGCGTCAGAGACCCAGTACTTC. Protein sequence: CASSLAGASETQYF.

The chain couples TRBV5-4 to TRBJ1-6, with a weak D call TRBD1 (6 bases). The germline V and J ends were trimmed by 1 base and 10 bases, with 9 bases remaining between them. CDR3 length: 13 residues. Germline V gene sequence: CDR1 SGHNT, CDR2 YYREEE (reference sequence). The CDR3 region is CASSLKGVSPLHF. The CDR3 region has the DNA TGTGCCAGCAGCTTGAAGGGGGTCTCACCCCTCCACTTT.

This clone was picked up one time. This rearrangement joins TRBV19 to TRBJ2-7; D is ambiguous. The CDR3 extends over 13 amino acids. CDR1 is LNHDA and CDR2 is SQIVND in the germline V gene (reference sequence). V was trimmed by 3 bases and J by 1 base, leaving 7 bases between them. Written as DNA, the CDR3 is TGTGCCAGTAGTATTCACTTATCCTACGAGCAGTACTTC. It is translated as CASSIHLSYEQYF.

This rearrangement joins TRBV6-1 to TRBJ1-1, with D perhaps TRBD1 (5 bases). Germline loops: CDR1 MNHNS, CDR2 SASEGT. This CDR3 spans 13 amino acids. V lost 2 bases to trimming and J lost 1 base, with 5 bases between them. Here the CDR3 reads CASSEQGNTEAFF. DNA of the CDR3: TGTGCCAGCAGTGAACAGGGGAACACTGAAGCTTTCTTT.

V and J are TRBV4-1 and TRBJ1-5, with a tentative D call TRBD1 (6 bases). The CDR3 is made up of 16 amino acids. Germline CDR1 and CDR2: MGHRA and YSYEKL. The V end was cut by 0 bases, the J end by 4 bases, with 13 bases between. The CDR3 DNA sequence: TGCGCCAGCAGCCAAGAATATGTCCAGGGGAATCAGCCCCAGCATTTT. Translation: CASSQEYVQGNQPQHF.

The chain links TRBV5-6 to TRBJ2-5; 9 bases align to TRBD1. From germline, CDR1 is SGHDT and CDR2 YYEEEE. V lost 0 bases to trimming and J lost 5 bases; unmatched junction nucleotides: 8. The length of the CDR3 is 16 residues. The CDR3 coding sequence is TGTGCCAGCAGCTTGGTATTGGACAGGGGAAAGGAGACCCAGTACTTC. Protein sequence: CASSLVLDRGKETQYF.

This chain uses TRBV9 with TRBJ2-2; 10 nucleotides match TRBD1. The CDR3 sequence is 16 residues long. Per germline, CDR1 SGDLS and CDR2 YYNGEE. J was trimmed by 1 base and V by 4 bases; bases with no gene match: 4. CDR3 DNA sequence: TGTGCCAGCAGCCCATGGACAGGGGGGAACACCGGGGAGCTGTTTTTT. It codes for CASSPWTGGNTGELFF.

The chain has TRBV7-2 and TRBJ2-3, with D perhaps TRBD2 (6 bases). Germline loops: CDR1 SGHTA, CDR2 FQGNSA. The V end was cut by 8 bases, the J end by 7 bases, with 16 bases between. The CDR3 has 13 amino acids. CDR3 sequence (DNA): TGTGCCAGCTCTGGCGCGGGAAGAAATACGCAGTATTTT. Its translation is CASSGAGRNTQYF.

The genes are TRBV7-9 and TRBJ2-7, with D possibly being TRBD1 (6 bases). V was pared by 4 bases and J by 0 bases, with 13 bases between. The CDR3 length is 15 residues. CDR1 SEHNR and CDR2 FQNEAQ come from the germline V gene (reference sequence). As DNA, the CDR3 is TGTGCCAGCAGCTACTGGAGGACAGTCTCCTACGAGCAGTACTTC. Protein product: CASSYWRTVSYEQYF.

The V call is TRBV5-1, the J call TRBJ2-5; D might be TRBD2 (7 bases). Trimming shortened V by 0 bases and J by 5 bases, and 11 bases separated the two germline ends. CDR1 and CDR2 from the germline V gene are SGHRS and YFSETQ. CDR3 size: 14 residues. The CDR3 region is CASSLGGGAETQYF. CDR3 sequence (DNA): TGCGCCAGCAGCTTGGGTGGGGGGGCCGAGACCCAGTACTTC. Based on the CDR3 plus reference TRBV5-1 and TRBJ2-5, the full variable domain is KAGVTQTPRYLIKTRGQQVTLSCSPISGHRSVSWYQQTPGQGLQFLFEYFSETQRNKGNFPGRFSGRQFSNSRSEMNVSTLELGDSALYLCASSLGGGAETQYFGPGTRLLVL.

This clone appeared once. The V gene is TRBV19, the J gene TRBJ2-1, with 15 bases matching TRBD2. The V segment lost 3 bases and the J segment 10 bases; nucleotides outside the gene matches: 10. The CDR3 covers 17 residues. From germline, CDR1 is LNHDA and CDR2 SQIVND (reference sequence). The CDR3 loop is CASSIRGLAGGPHEQFF. DNA for the CDR3: TGTGCCAGTAGTATTCGCGGACTAGCGGGAGGGCCCCACGAGCAGTTCTTC.

This chain connects TRBV2 to TRBJ1-4, with D perhaps TRBD1 (6 bases). V was clipped by 2 bases and J by 7 bases, with 17 bases between them. The CDR3 spans 16 residues. Germline CDR1 SNHLY, CDR2 FYNNEI. CDR3 nucleotides: TGTGCCAGCAGTGAAATTACAGGGTTGGTTGCTGAAAAACTGTTTTTT. Protein product: CASSEITGLVAEKLFF.

V usage is TRBV5-1 and J usage is TRBJ2-5; TRBD2 matches 8 bases. This CDR3 is 15 amino acids long. The V and J ends lost 4 bases and 2 bases, in that order; junction bases with no gene match: 7. Germline CDR1 is SGHRS and CDR2 is YFSETQ. The CDR3 sequence: CASSPGLASQETQYF. CDR3 nucleotide sequence: TGCGCCAGCAGCCCAGGACTAGCATCACAAGAGACCCAGTACTTC.

This rearrangement joins TRBV9 to TRBJ2-3; weak D call: TRBD2 (6 bases). This CDR3 contains 14 residues. Germline CDR1 SGDLS, CDR2 YYNGEE. V was trimmed by 0 bases and J by 1 base, leaving 6 bases between them. CDR3 nucleotides: TGTGCCAGCAGCGTAGTAGCGGGCACAGATACGCAGTATTTT. Encoded protein: CASSVVAGTDTQYF.

The chain carries TRBV30 and TRBJ2-1; 10 bases agree with TRBD2. The CDR3 sequence is 14 residues long. V dropped 3 bases and J dropped 5; count of bases not matched to a gene: 4. The germline V gene has CDR1 GTSNPN and CDR2 SVGIG (reference sequence). CDR3: CAWRLAGLNNEQFF. Written as DNA, the CDR3 is TGTGCCTGGAGACTAGCGGGACTTAACAATGAGCAGTTCTTC. The whole variable domain, remainder taken from reference TRBV30 and TRBJ2-1, is SQTIHQWPATLVQPVGSPLSLECTVEGTSNPNLYWYRQAAGRGLQLLFYSVGIGQISSEVPQNLSASRPQDRQFILSSKKLLLSDSGFYLCAWRLAGLNNEQFFGPGTRLTVL.

V is TRBV18 and J is TRBJ1-1, with 8 bases aligning to TRBD1. The CDR3 is 17 residues long. Germline CDR1 and CDR2: KGHSH and LQKENI. The J segment lost 3 bases and the V segment lost 3 bases, leaving 12 bases of the junction unmatched. The CDR3 here is CASSPNRGAGRDTEAFF. DNA for the CDR3: TGTGCCAGCTCACCCAACAGGGGGGCAGGGAGGGACACTGAAGCTTTCTTT.

This chain joins TRBV3-1 (or the pseudogene TRBV3-2) and TRBJ1-2; TRBD1 matches at 8 bases. With 3 bases clipped from V and 3 bases from J, the junction kept 6 bases outside the gene matches. The CDR3 is 15 amino acids. The germline V gene encodes CDR1 LGHDT and CDR2 YNNKEL (reference sequence). The CDR3 DNA reads TGTGCCAGCAGCCACCTGGACAGGGCCGACTATGGCTACACCTTC. Encoded protein: CASSHLDRADYGYTF.

J is TRBJ1-2 and V is TRBV7-2; D is undetermined. Germline V gene lookup returns CDR1 SGHTA and CDR2 FQGNSA. This CDR3 comprises 13 residues. V was cut by 5 bases and J by 8 bases, with 15 bases left in between. As DNA, the CDR3 is TGTGCCAGCAGCCGGCTTGAAACGGGGGGCTACACCTTC. Translation: CASSRLETGGYTF.

This clone was seen just once. The chain links TRBV27 to TRBJ2-7; possible D gene TRBD1, 7 bases. Trimming took off 3 bases at V and 6 bases at J, with 12 bases between the two ends. Germline V lookup: CDR1 MNHEY, CDR2 SMNVEV (reference sequence). CDR3 size: 13 residues. DNA of the CDR3: TGTGCCAGCAGTTTTTGGCAGGGGGGCGAGCAGTACTTC. Its translation: CASSFWQGGEQYF.

The chain carries TRBV4-3 and TRBJ1-2; D unclear. From germline, CDR1 is LGHNA and CDR2 YSLEER. The CDR3 is made up of 14 amino acids. V lost 0 bases and J 4 bases, leaving 9 bases between the germline ends. The CDR3 loop is CASSQDRLRYGYTF. In nucleotides, the CDR3 is TGCGCCAGCAGCCAAGATCGTCTTCGCTATGGCTACACCTTC.

The chain is built from TRBV18 and TRBJ2-7; D might be TRBD1 (6 bases). Per germline, CDR1 KGHSH and CDR2 LQKENI. V was cut by 2 bases and J by 2 bases, with 7 bases left in between. The CDR3 length is 13 residues. In nucleotides, the CDR3 is TGTGCCAGCTCACCAAGGGGGACCTACGAGCAGTACTTC. Its translation is CASSPRGTYEQYF.